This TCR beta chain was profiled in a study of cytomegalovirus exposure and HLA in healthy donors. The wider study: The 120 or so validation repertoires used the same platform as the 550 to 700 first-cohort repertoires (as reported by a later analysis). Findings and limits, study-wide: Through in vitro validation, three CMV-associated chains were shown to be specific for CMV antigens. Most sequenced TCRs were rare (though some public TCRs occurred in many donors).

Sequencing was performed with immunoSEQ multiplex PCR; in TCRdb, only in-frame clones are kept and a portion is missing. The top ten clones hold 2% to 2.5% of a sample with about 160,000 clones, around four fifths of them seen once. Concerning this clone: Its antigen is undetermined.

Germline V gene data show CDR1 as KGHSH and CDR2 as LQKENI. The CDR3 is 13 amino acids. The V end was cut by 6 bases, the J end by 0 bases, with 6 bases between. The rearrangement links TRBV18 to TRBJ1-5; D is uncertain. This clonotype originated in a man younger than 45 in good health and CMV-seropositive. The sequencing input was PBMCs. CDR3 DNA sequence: TGTGCCAGCTCCCTCGGTAGCAATCAGCCCCAGCATTTT. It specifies CASSLGSNQPQHF.